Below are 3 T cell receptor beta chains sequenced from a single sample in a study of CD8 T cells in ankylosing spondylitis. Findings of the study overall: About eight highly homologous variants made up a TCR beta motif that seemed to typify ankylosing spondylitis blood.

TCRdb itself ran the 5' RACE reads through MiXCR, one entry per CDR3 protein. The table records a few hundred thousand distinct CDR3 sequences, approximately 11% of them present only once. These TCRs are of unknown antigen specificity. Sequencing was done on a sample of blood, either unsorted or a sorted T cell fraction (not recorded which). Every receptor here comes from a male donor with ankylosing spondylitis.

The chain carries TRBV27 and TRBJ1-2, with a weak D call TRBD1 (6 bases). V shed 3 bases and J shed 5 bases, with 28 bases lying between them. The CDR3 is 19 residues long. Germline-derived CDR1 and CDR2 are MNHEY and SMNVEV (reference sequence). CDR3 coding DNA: TGTGCCAGCAGTTTCCTCCACTTAACAGGGCCCGGAGGTAGTTATGGCTACACCTTC. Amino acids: CASSFLHLTGPGGSYGYTF.

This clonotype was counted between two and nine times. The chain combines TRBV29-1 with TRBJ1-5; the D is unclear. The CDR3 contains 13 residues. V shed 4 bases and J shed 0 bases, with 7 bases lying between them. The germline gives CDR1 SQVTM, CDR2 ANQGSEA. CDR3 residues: CSVGLGSNQPQHF. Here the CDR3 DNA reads TGCAGCGTTGGGTTGGGTAGCAATCAGCCCCAGCATTTT.

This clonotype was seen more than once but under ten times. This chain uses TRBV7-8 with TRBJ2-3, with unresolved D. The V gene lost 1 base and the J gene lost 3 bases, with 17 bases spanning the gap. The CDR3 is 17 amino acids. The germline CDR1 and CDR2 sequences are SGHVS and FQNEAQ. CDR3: CASSLGGTPAETDTQYF. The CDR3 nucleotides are TGTGCCAGCAGCTTAGGGGGTACGCCCGCCGAAACAGATACGCAGTATTTT. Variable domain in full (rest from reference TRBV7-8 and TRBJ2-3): GAGVSQSPRYKVAKRGQDVALRCDPISGHVSLFWYQQALGQGPEFLTYFQNEAQLDKSGLPSDRFFAERPEGSVSTLKIQRTQQEDSAVYLCASSLGGTPAETDTQYFGPGTRLTVL.